This passage covers 10 T cell receptor beta chains from one sample sequenced in a study of blood T cell repertoires in COVID-19. The data were produced by immunoSEQ multiplex PCR, yet TCRdb's version contains in-frame clones alone and is incomplete. The sample holds roughly 150,000 clones, roughly 80% seen once. The material sequenced was PBMCs or T cells enriched from blood (not recorded which). Receptors originate from a woman between 40 and 50 years old who had recovered from COVID-19.

The rearrangement links TRBV4-1 to TRBJ2-2; TRBD1 might be the D (5 bases). CDR3 length equals 15 residues. V dropped 3 bases and J dropped 4 bases, with 12 bases sitting between them. Looked up from germline, CDR1 is MGHRA and CDR2 is YSYEKL. The CDR3 here is CASSQSTGSTGELFF. CDR3 bases: TGCGCCAGCAGCCAGAGCACAGGAAGCACCGGGGAGCTGTTTTTT.

The CDR3 spells CASSFKPTESSSGANVLTF. The CDR3 DNA follows: TGTGCCAGCAGTTTCAAACCGACAGAGTCATCTTCTGGGGCCAACGTCCTGACTTTC. The chain is built from TRBV7-9 and TRBJ2-6; TRBD1 is a possible D gene (5 bases). Germline CDR1 SEHNR, CDR2 FQNEAQ (reference sequence). V was clipped by 6 bases and J by 1 base, with 22 bases between them. The CDR3 has 19 amino acids.

This clone was recorded only once. This rearrangement joins TRBV27 to TRBJ2-7, with TRBD2 identical over 7 bases. Germline V gene lookup returns CDR1 MNHEY and CDR2 SMNVEV (reference sequence). The CDR3 covers 18 residues. V trimming: 4 bases; J trimming: 0 bases; junction bases outside the gene matches: 15. Here the CDR3 DNA reads TGTGCCAGCAGTTGGGGCCCCTCAACTAGCGCGAGCTCCTACGAGCAGTACTTC. Amino acid sequence: CASSWGPSTSASSYEQYF.

The chain carries TRBV6-5 and TRBJ2-3; D may be TRBD2 (6 bases). The germline gives CDR1 MNHEY, CDR2 SVGAGI. Trimming took 4 bases from V and 1 from J, leaving 9 bases between them. The CDR3 covers 14 residues. The CDR3 sequence: CASSSGTRTDTQYF. The CDR3 bases are TGTGCCAGCAGTTCCGGGACTCGCACAGATACGCAGTATTTT.

The chain links TRBV7-8 to TRBJ1-6; the D gene is possibly TRBD1 (6 bases). Trimming took 5 bases from V and 7 from J, leaving 15 bases between them. CDR1 and CDR2 from the germline V gene are SGHVS and FQNEAQ. CDR3 length equals 15 residues. For the CDR3, the DNA is TGTGCCAGCAGCCCTAGCGGGGGCGTGAATTCACCCCTCCACTTT. Translating gives CASSPSGGVNSPLHF.

This chain connects TRBV3-1 (or the pseudogene TRBV3-2) to TRBJ1-2, with D hard to call. V gave up 1 base and J gave up 7 bases, with 13 bases separating them. Germline CDR1 and CDR2: LGHDT and YNNKEL (reference sequence). The CDR3 loop spans 14 amino acids. The CDR3, as DNA: TGTGCCAGCAGCCAAGTCCAGGAACCTCGTGGCTACACCTTC. This gives the protein CASSQVQEPRGYTF.

The chain carries TRBV9 and TRBJ2-7; 8 positions match TRBD2. The J segment lost 5 bases and the V segment lost 0 bases, leaving 4 bases of the junction unmatched. The CDR3 consists of 14 residues. Germline loops: CDR1 SGDLS, CDR2 YYNGEE. In DNA form, the CDR3 reads TGTGCCAGCAGCGTAGCCCCGGGAGGGAACGAGCAGTACTTC. Its translation: CASSVAPGGNEQYF.

This rearrangement joins TRBV19 to TRBJ1-1; 11 bases are a match to TRBD1. This CDR3 region has 15 residues. V lost 7 bases to trimming and J lost 4 bases; unmatched junction nucleotides: 8. CDR1 LNHDA and CDR2 SQIVND come from the germline V gene (reference sequence). The DNA of the CDR3 is TGTGCCAGTAATAACAGGGACAGGGGGGTCACTGAAGCTTTCTTT. Encoded protein: CASNNRDRGVTEAFF.

The V gene is TRBV7-7, the J gene TRBJ2-3; weak D call: TRBD2 (7 bases). CDR1 is SSHAT, CDR2 FNYEAQ, per germline (reference sequence). The CDR3 is 17 residues long. Here the CDR3 DNA reads TGTGCTATCCCAACCGACGGGGGGCCCACCCGCACAGATACGCAGTATTTT. Translated, it gives CAIPTDGGPTRTDTQYF.

This clone was observed once. The chain is built from TRBV11-2 and TRBJ1-4; D is unresolved. The CDR3 contains 15 residues. V was pared by 1 base and J by 8 bases, with 14 bases between. The germline V gene encodes CDR1 SGHAT and CDR2 FQNNGV. The CDR3 spells CASSLARGPREKLFF. CDR3 nucleotide sequence: TGTGCCAGCAGCTTAGCCCGAGGGCCCCGAGAAAAACTGTTTTTT. The whole variable domain, remainder taken from reference TRBV11-2 and TRBJ1-4, is EAGVAQSPRYKIIEKRQSVAFWCNPISGHATLYWYQQILGQGPKLLIQFQNNGVVDDSQLPKDRFSAERLKGVDSTLKIQPAKLEDSAVYLCASSLARGPREKLFFGSGTQLSVL.